This TCR beta chain originates from a study of blood T cell repertoires in COVID-19. Study-wide context: Sites in the United States, Italy and Spain provided acute and convalescent COVID-19 samples. PBMCs, B-cell-depleted T cells, or T cells provided the cDNA or gDNA that made up the material.

In the original processing: Amplification of reference gene primers was used by the study to estimate nucleated cell counts. Produced via immunoSEQ multiplex PCR; TCRdb's table is partial and in-frame only. Clone size and V and J calls were adopted from that table, with D and trimming inferred from the DNA. The sample lists roughly 150,000 clones; 89% were seen once. This CDR3 spans 15 amino acids. CDR1 is LNHDA and CDR2 is SQIVND in the germline V gene (reference sequence). Trimming shortened V by 5 bases and J by 0 bases, and 11 bases separated the two germline ends. Sequencing was done on a sample of peripheral blood. This TCR was sampled from a man in his sixties with acute or convalescent COVID-19. V is TRBV19 and J is TRBJ1-3, with D uncertain. The CDR3 DNA follows: TGTGCCAGTAGTTCGCTCCTGAGCTCTGGAAACACCATATATTTT. Protein product: CASSSLLSSGNTIYF. Filled out from reference TRBV19 and TRBJ1-3, the complete variable domain reads DGGITQSPKYLFRKEGQNVTLSCEQNLNHDAMYWYRQDPGQGLRLIYYSQIVNDFQKGDIAEGYSVSREKKESFPLTVTSAQKNPTAFYLCASSSLLSSGNTIYFGEGSWLTVV.